What follows are 31 T cell receptor beta chains derived from one specimen sequenced in a study of T cell repertoires in cytomegalovirus infection. In TCRdb, the reads were re-called with MiXCR into one record per CDR3 protein. There are under 150,000 distinct CDR3 sequences in the sample; roughly 9% occur only once, and roughly 9.1% lies in the top ten. The sequencing input was PBMCs. These TCRs come from a human donor in good health (CMV status not recorded). Some clones in this sample may be carry-over from other donors' samples.

This clonotype was seen many times. The rearrangement uses TRBV19 and TRBJ1-5, with 7 positions matching TRBD1. CDR1 is LNHDA, CDR2 SQIVND, per germline (reference sequence). Trimming removed 0 bases from V and 4 bases from J; junction bases left unmatched: 3. The CDR3 length is 15 residues. The CDR3 region is CASSIETGRNQPQHF. CDR3 sequence (DNA): TGTGCCAGTAGTATAGAGACAGGGCGTAATCAGCCCCAGCATTTT.

Many counts were recorded for this clonotype. The genes are TRBV7-9 and TRBJ2-7, with TRBD1 identical over 9 bases. Trimming at V came to 2 bases and at J to 3 bases, leaving 8 bases not matched to a gene. The germline gives CDR1 SEHNR, CDR2 FQNEAQ (reference sequence). CDR3 length equals 16 residues. CDR3 loop: CASSLPKGQGLYEQYF. The CDR3 DNA reads as TGTGCCAGCAGCTTACCAAAGGGACAGGGACTCTACGAGCAGTACTTC.

Points on this clonotype: This may come from a read error, since a much larger clone is one base off. The chain employs TRBV6-6 and TRBJ2-7; 7 bases match TRBD1. This CDR3 spans 15 amino acids. V trimming: 5 bases; J trimming: 7 bases; junction bases outside the gene matches: 14. Germline assignment: CDR1 MNHNY and CDR2 SVGAGI (reference sequence). The CDR3 DNA reads as TGTGCCAGCAGTGCGACCGGGACAGAGGCCTTAGAGCAGTACTTC. Amino acid sequence: CASSATGTEALEQYF.

This clonotype showed up many times. This sequence joins TRBV12-3 or TRBV12-4 and TRBJ1-1; D unclear. The CDR3 consists of 12 residues. The V end lost 7 bases, the J end lost 0 bases, and 6 bases lay between the germline ends. The CDR3 coding sequence is TGTGCCAGCAAATTACTGAACACTGAAGCTTTCTTT. Its protein is CASKLLNTEAFF.

This clonotype appeared a single time. This may be a read error: a much more frequent sequence differs by one nucleotide. This chain uses TRBV2 with TRBJ2-1; TRBD1 agrees at 10 bases. The CDR3 runs to 16 residues. The germline gives CDR1 SNHLY, CDR2 FYNNEI. The CDR3 here is CASSVPTGGLGDDQFF. The CDR3 DNA is TGTGCCAGCAGTGTTCCGACAGGGGGCTTGGGCGATGATCAGTTCTTC.

The sample holds many counts of this clonotype. The rearrangement links TRBV7-2 to TRBJ1-2, with TRBD1 matching over 7 bases. J was trimmed by 4 bases and V by 5 bases; bases with no gene match: 10. CDR3 size: 15 residues. Germline V lookup: CDR1 SGHTA, CDR2 FQGNSA. This chain's CDR3 is CASSPGQRNLYGYTF. CDR3 sequence (DNA): TGTGCCAGCAGCCCGGGACAGAGAAACCTCTATGGCTACACCTTC.

V gene TRBV3-1 combines with J gene TRBJ2-1; possible D gene TRBD2, 6 bases. Germline loops: CDR1 LGHDT, CDR2 YNNKEL (reference sequence). The CDR3 loop spans 15 amino acids. The V end lost 4 bases, the J end lost 2 bases, and 12 bases lay between the germline ends. This CDR3 is CASSRTGGAYNEQFF. Here the CDR3 DNA reads TGTGCCAGCAGCCGAACCGGGGGAGCCTACAATGAGCAGTTCTTC.

This clonotype showed up many times. V is TRBV28 and J is TRBJ1-2; D possibly corresponds to TRBD1 (5 bases). Germline V lookup: CDR1 MDHEN, CDR2 SYDVKM. Trimming took 1 base from V and 8 from J, leaving 11 bases between them. CDR3 length: 13 amino acids. CDR3 sequence reads: CASSLSPGTGYTF. The CDR3, as DNA: TGTGCCAGCAGTTTATCGCCAGGGACGGGCTACACCTTC.

The table lists this clonotype with many counts. The V gene is TRBV29-1, the J gene TRBJ2-7; 8 bases agree with TRBD2. V shed 6 bases and J 0 bases; nucleotides not matched to a gene: 10. This CDR3 has 15 amino acids. CDR1 and CDR2 from the germline V gene are SQVTM and ANQGSEA. The CDR3, as DNA: TGCAGCGTAACACGGGCGGGGGGTAGCTCCTACGAGCAGTACTTC. Translated, it gives CSVTRAGGSSYEQYF.

This clonotype was detected only a few times. This chain uses TRBV27 with TRBJ2-7; unclear D gene. Trimming took off 3 bases at V and 4 bases at J, with 10 bases between the two ends. CDR1 MNHEY and CDR2 SMNVEV come from the germline V gene (reference sequence). This CDR3 comprises 13 residues. DNA for the CDR3: TGTGCCAGCAGTTTCCGGTACGGTTACGAGCAGTACTTC. Amino acids: CASSFRYGYEQYF.

This clonotype was observed a few times. The chain is built from TRBV14 and TRBJ2-3; 12 bases are shared with TRBD2. The germline V gene encodes CDR1 SGHDN and CDR2 FVKESK. V shed 5 bases and J 2 bases; nucleotides not matched to a gene: 5. The CDR3 is 16 residues long. CDR3 coding DNA: TGTGCCAGCAGCTTCGGACTAGCGGGGTCCACAGATACGCAGTATTTT. Translated, it gives CASSFGLAGSTDTQYF. Variable domain in full (rest from reference TRBV14 and TRBJ2-3): EAGVTQFPSHSVIEKGQTVTLRCDPISGHDNLYWYRRVMGKEIKFLLHFVKESKQDESGMPNNRFLAERTGGTYSTLKVQPAELEDSGVYFCASSFGLAGSTDTQYFGPGTRLTVL.

At least ten counts were recorded for this clonotype. The CDR3 loop reads CASSFTANYGYTF. Written as DNA, the CDR3 is TGTGCCAGCAGCTTTACGGCTAACTATGGCTACACCTTC. This chain links TRBV7-9 with TRBJ1-2; D is unclear. Germline CDR1 is SEHNR and CDR2 is FQNEAQ (reference sequence). The germline V and J ends were trimmed by 3 bases and 0 bases, with 5 bases remaining between them. CDR3 length equals 13 residues.

This clonotype was detected ten times or more. The rearrangement uses TRBV27 and TRBJ1-2; D not certain. Trimming removed 3 bases from V and 7 bases from J, with 12 bases in between. Germline-derived CDR1 and CDR2 are MNHEY and SMNVEV (reference sequence). This CDR3 is 13 amino acids long. The CDR3 DNA reads as TGTGCCAGCAGTTTTAGCCCGTGGCTTGGCTACACCTTC. It translates to CASSFSPWLGYTF.

This clonotype was recorded many times. The CDR3 protein is CASREQGAGANVLTF. The CDR3, as DNA: TGCGCCAGCAGGGAACAGGGGGCGGGGGCCAACGTCCTGACTTTC. V usage is TRBV5-1 and J usage is TRBJ2-6; TRBD1 agrees at 9 bases. V dropped 5 bases and J dropped 4; count of bases not matched to a gene: 4. This CDR3 is 15 amino acids long. CDR1 and CDR2 (germline): SGHRS, YFSETQ.

The chain carries TRBV19 and TRBJ1-1; no clear D gene. This CDR3 is built from 13 residues. Germline lookup yields CDR1 LNHDA and CDR2 SQIVND (reference sequence). Trimming removed 2 bases at V and 1 base at J, with 5 bases between. The CDR3 DNA is TGTGCCAGTAGTATAAAGAGGAACACTGAAGCTTTCTTT. It yields the protein CASSIKRNTEAFF.

The rearrangement joins TRBV24-1 to TRBJ2-3; unclear D gene. This CDR3 is built from 13 residues. Trimming shortened V by 1 base and J by 3 bases, and 4 bases separated the two germline ends. The germline V gene encodes CDR1 KGHDR and CDR2 SFDVKD. CDR3 sequence reads: CATSDFATDTQYF. CDR3 nucleotides: TGTGCCACCAGTGATTTTGCGACAGATACGCAGTATTTT.

This clonotype was recorded many times. The J gene is TRBJ1-5, the V gene TRBV6-5; maybe TRBD1 (6 bases). Germline V lookup: CDR1 MNHEY, CDR2 SVGAGI. The CDR3 has 13 amino acids. Trimming stripped 2 bases from V and 4 bases from J, with 6 bases between. CDR3 nucleotide sequence: TGTGCCAGCAGTTACCAGGGGAATCAGCCCCAGCATTTT. This translates into CASSYQGNQPQHF.

This clonotype was found many times. The chain carries TRBV7-8 and TRBJ2-1, with D unresolved. Per the germline V gene, CDR1 is SGHVS and CDR2 is FQNEAQ. Trimming took 3 bases from V and 0 from J, leaving 6 bases between them. The CDR3 runs to 14 residues. The CDR3, as DNA: TGTGCCAGCAGCTTGACGGACTCCTACAATGAGCAGTTCTTC. The encoded protein is CASSLTDSYNEQFF.

The chain recombines TRBV5-1 with TRBJ2-5, with D tentatively TRBD2 (5 bases). The CDR3 loop spans 15 amino acids. Germline CDR1 SGHRS, CDR2 YFSETQ. Trimming stripped 0 bases from V and 1 base from J, with 10 bases between. CDR3 DNA: TGCGCCAGCAGCTTGGCCGGGGATCTCCAAGAGACCCAGTACTTC. It yields the protein CASSLAGDLQETQYF.

The chain combines TRBV3-1 with TRBJ1-1, with unresolved D. V was cut by 8 bases and J by 1 base, with 8 bases left in between. This CDR3 spans 12 amino acids. In germline, CDR1 is LGHDT, CDR2 YNNKEL (reference sequence). The CDR3: CASHGSNTEAFF. The CDR3 nucleotides read TGTGCCAGCCACGGGTCGAACACTGAAGCTTTCTTT.

The chain carries TRBV5-1 and TRBJ1-5, with D possibly TRBD1 on 6 matching bases. This CDR3 comprises 15 residues. Germline CDR1 and CDR2: SGHRS and YFSETQ. Trimming stripped 1 base from V and 4 bases from J, with 12 bases between. The CDR3 sequence is CASSLSGGRNQPQHF. In DNA, the CDR3 is TGCGCCAGCAGCTTGTCCGGGGGCAGAAATCAGCCCCAGCATTTT.

This clonotype has a handful of counts. The CDR3 sequence is CASSSISTGEETQYF. The DNA of the CDR3 is TGTGCCAGCAGCTCGATTTCCACAGGGGAGGAGACCCAGTACTTC. This chain links TRBV5-6 with TRBJ2-5, with 7 bases matching TRBD1. The junction had 10 bases not matched to a gene; V was cut back by 3 bases and J by 5 bases. This CDR3 has 15 residues. Germline V gene sequence: CDR1 SGHDT, CDR2 YYEEEE.

This sequence joins TRBV20-1 and TRBJ2-1; D remains unclear. Per germline, CDR1 DFQATT and CDR2 SNEGSKA (reference sequence). The V end lost 1 base, the J end lost 5 bases, and 12 bases lay between the germline ends. The CDR3 loop spans 14 amino acids. The CDR3 reads CSARVYPANNEQFF. As DNA, the CDR3 is TGCAGTGCTAGAGTTTATCCAGCAAACAATGAGCAGTTCTTC.

This clonotype was seen many times. The J gene is TRBJ1-1, the V gene TRBV6-6; D is unresolved. In germline, CDR1 is MNHNY, CDR2 SVGAGI (reference sequence). Trimming shortened V by 8 bases and J by 4 bases, and 17 bases separated the two germline ends. The CDR3 extends over 14 amino acids. CDR3 protein: CASLPPLRSTEAFF. In DNA, the CDR3 is TGTGCCAGCCTCCCCCCCTTAAGGAGCACTGAAGCTTTCTTT.

Notes on this clonotype: The junction departs from germline at one end; a sequencing error may be responsible. The V gene is TRBV30, the J gene TRBJ1-6; 9 bases map to TRBD1. The germline CDR1 and CDR2 sequences are GTSNPN and SVGIG (reference sequence). The CDR3 is made up of 14 amino acids. DNA for the CDR3: TGTGCCTGGACTTCCGGGACAGGGAAATCACCCCTCCCCTTT. Residues: CAWTSGTGKSPLPF.

This clonotype was counted at least ten times. V and J are TRBV7-2 and TRBJ1-1; the D is unclear. The CDR3 sequence is 12 residues long. CDR1 SGHTA and CDR2 FQGNSA come from the germline V gene. With 2 bases removed from V and 9 bases from J, the gap between germline ends came to 10 bases. The CDR3 coding sequence is TGTGCCAGCAGCTTACGTCCTCGGCAAGCTTTCTTT. Translating gives CASSLRPRQAFF. Using reference TRBV7-2 and TRBJ1-1 for the parts outside the CDR3, the full variable domain is GAGVSQSPSNKVTEKGKDVELRCDPISGHTALYWYRQSLGQGLEFLIYFQGNSAPDKSGLPSDRFSAERTGGSVSTLTIQRTQQEDSAVYLCASSLRPRQAFFGQGTRLTVV.

This clonotype was counted at least ten times. The chain links TRBV11-1 to TRBJ2-5; tentatively, D is TRBD2 (6 bases). V lost 5 bases and J 5 bases, leaving 12 bases between the germline ends. Germline CDR1 is SGHAT and CDR2 is FQDESV (reference sequence). The CDR3 sequence is 13 residues long. The CDR3 spells CASSRELGETQYF. The CDR3 bases are TGTGCCAGCAGCCGGGAGTTGGGGGAGACCCAGTACTTC.

With regard to this clonotype: A read error may be the cause here, since a much bigger clone is one base away. The genes are TRBV6-2 or TRBV6-3 and TRBJ1-1; 7 nucleotides align to TRBD1. Per germline, CDR1 MNHEY and CDR2 SVGEGT. The CDR3 runs to 15 residues. V lost 6 bases, J lost 6 bases, and 13 bases stayed unmatched. CDR3: CASSSQGGVGAEAFF. CDR3 nucleotide sequence: TGTGCCAGCAGCTCCCAGGGGGGAGTGGGCGCTGAAGCTTTCTTT.

This clonotype came up a few times. This rearrangement joins TRBV2 to TRBJ1-4; 7 bases align to TRBD1. With V trimmed by 3 bases and J by 3 bases, 7 bases remained unmatched. This CDR3 is 16 amino acids long. CDR1 is SNHLY and CDR2 is FYNNEI in the germline V gene. Here the CDR3 DNA reads TGTGCCAGCAGTGACGGGACAGCGAATCCTAATGAAAAACTGTTTTTT. It codes for CASSDGTANPNEKLFF.

This rearrangement joins TRBV2 to TRBJ2-6; 10 positions match TRBD1. There are 17 residues in the CDR3. The germline gives CDR1 SNHLY, CDR2 FYNNEI. Trimming removed 4 bases from V and 3 bases from J; junction bases left unmatched: 6. The CDR3, as DNA: TGTGCCAGCAGTGCAGCAGGGACAGGGGTTGGGGCCAACGTCCTGACTTTC. Translating gives CASSAAGTGVGANVLTF.

With respect to this clonotype: This may be a read error: a much more frequent sequence differs by one nucleotide. V and J are TRBV7-6 and TRBJ1-5; a possible D gene is TRBD1 (6 bases). CDR1 and CDR2 from the germline V gene are SGHVS and FNYEAQ. This CDR3 has 15 residues. The CDR3 loop reads CASSPEQGSPAPQQF. The CDR3 region has the DNA TGTGCCAGCAGCCCAGAACAGGGATCTCCGGCGCCCCAGCAATTT.